This entry concerns a single T cell receptor beta chain. These data come from a study of graft-versus-host responses after intestinal transplantation. With V trimmed by 6 bases and J by 3 bases, 4 bases remained unmatched. CDR3 length: 15 amino acids. From germline, CDR1 is MDHEN and CDR2 SYDVKM. Here immunoSEQ multiplex PCR was the method, and the copy in TCRdb shows in-frame clones only, minus some. The sample has tens of thousands of clones; just under 95% are singletons. The input for sequencing was bone marrow, taken approximately 100 weeks after intestinal transplantation. J is TRBJ2-5 and V is TRBV28; 13 bases agree with TRBD2. This sequence originates from a human patient who received an intestinal transplant, so some T cells may come from the graft donor. Here the CDR3 DNA reads TGTGCCAGCAGCCATGGACTAGCGGGAGAAGAGACCCAGTACTTC. This translates into CASSHGLAGEETQYF.